This TCR beta chain was obtained from a study of shared T cell receptors in the human thymus. CDR3 length: 14 amino acids. V lost 6 bases to trimming and J lost 4 bases; unmatched junction nucleotides: 5. Germline-derived CDR1 and CDR2 are LGHNT and FRNRAP. Only in-frame clones appear in the TCRdb table, and some are missing; sequencing was by immunoSEQ multiplex PCR. The sample has around 730,000 clones, roughly 88% seen once. The sample was also reused in another study, on human thymus T cells. That paper states: Donors were healthy Finnish infants having corrective surgery for congenital heart defects. Corrective heart surgery yielded the resections from which the thymus tissue came. It looked as if thymic and blood repertoires used V and J genes in a biased way. Unrelated people showed highly overlapping thymic repertoires, related research reported.

The chain recombines TRBV12-5 with TRBJ1-4, with TRBD1 matching over 7 bases. This clonotype was obtained from a girl younger than two with a congenital heart defect. Sequencing was performed on thymocytes. The CDR3 reads CASGRQGLNEKLFF. CDR3 coding DNA: TGTGCTAGTGGCCGACAGGGCCTTAATGAAAAACTGTTTTTT.